Shown below are 28 T cell receptor beta chains from a single sample sequenced in a study of cytomegalovirus exposure and HLA in healthy donors. The study ran its PCR with 60 Vbeta and 13 Jbeta primers. Here immunoSEQ multiplex PCR was the method, and the copy in TCRdb shows in-frame clones only, minus some. The sample lists some 150,000 clones, 70% to 80% occurring once. Source material: PBMCs. These receptors originate from a male donor in good health and CMV-seronegative.

The chain is built from TRBV7-2 and TRBJ2-7, with 8 bases lining up with TRBD2. V dropped 3 bases and J dropped 4; count of bases not matched to a gene: 2. From germline, CDR1 is SGHTA and CDR2 FQGNSA. The CDR3 has 13 amino acids. CDR3 protein: CASSFAGGYEQYF. CDR3 nucleotide sequence: TGTGCCAGCAGCTTCGCGGGGGGTTACGAGCAGTACTTC.

This chain links TRBV5-1 with TRBJ1-2, with D possibly TRBD1 on 5 matching bases. The V and J ends lost 5 bases and 2 bases respectively, with 13 bases between them. From germline, CDR1 is SGHRS and CDR2 YFSETQ. This CDR3 is 14 amino acids long. In DNA, the CDR3 is TGCGCCAGCAGTCCCGACAGACCGAACTATGGCTACACCTTC. Its translation: CASSPDRPNYGYTF. Based on the CDR3 plus reference TRBV5-1 and TRBJ1-2, the full variable domain is KAGVTQTPRYLIKTRGQQVTLSCSPISGHRSVSWYQQTPGQGLQFLFEYFSETQRNKGNFPGRFSGRQFSNSRSEMNVSTLELGDSALYLCASSPDRPNYGYTFGSGTRLTVV.

The rearrangement links TRBV11-1 to TRBJ2-2; tentative D call: TRBD1 (5 bases). The CDR3 has 14 amino acids. The germline V gene has CDR1 SGHAT and CDR2 FQDESV (reference sequence). Trimming stripped 4 bases from V and 6 bases from J, with 12 bases between. In nucleotides, the CDR3 is TGTGCCAGCAGCTACAATAGGGGTTCCGGGGAGCTGTTTTTT. Amino acid sequence: CASSYNRGSGELFF.

This clone was observed a few times. The chain couples TRBV4-3 to TRBJ2-3; D perhaps matches TRBD1 (5 bases). The V gene lost 1 base and the J gene lost 0 bases, with 23 bases spanning the gap. This CDR3 spans 20 amino acids. Germline CDR1 is LGHNA and CDR2 is YSLEER. The CDR3 bases are TGCGCCAGCAGCCAAGCCCGACCCGGGCAGGGCCGAACTAGCACAGATACGCAGTATTTT. Protein: CASSQARPGQGRTSTDTQYF.

This clone has a single count. The gene calls are TRBV7-2 and TRBJ1-2; no reliable D call. V dropped 1 base and J dropped 3 bases, with 6 bases sitting between them. The CDR3 runs 13 residues. The V gene's germline CDR1 is SGHTA and CDR2 FQGNSA. The CDR3 bases are TGTGCCAGCAGCTTAGGACGGGACTATGGCTACACCTTC. Residues: CASSLGRDYGYTF. Full variable domain (outside the CDR3, taken from reference TRBV7-2 and TRBJ1-2): GAGVSQSPSNKVTEKGKDVELRCDPISGHTALYWYRQSLGQGLEFLIYFQGNSAPDKSGLPSDRFSAERTGGSVSTLTIQRTQQEDSAVYLCASSLGRDYGYTFGSGTRLTVV.

The J gene is TRBJ2-7, the V gene TRBV6-1, with TRBD1 matching over 8 bases. CDR3 size: 14 residues. V trimming: 6 bases; J trimming: 5 bases; junction bases outside the gene matches: 9. The germline gives CDR1 MNHNS, CDR2 SASEGT. CDR3 sequence: CASSPDRVSDEQYF. CDR3 DNA: TGTGCCAGCAGCCCGGACAGGGTCTCGGACGAGCAGTACTTC.

The count of this clone is one. The rearrangement uses TRBV7-2 and TRBJ1-2, with D possibly being TRBD1 (6 bases). Trimming shortened V by 4 bases and J by 3 bases, and 18 bases separated the two germline ends. CDR3 length: 16 amino acids. CDR1 is SGHTA, CDR2 FQGNSA, per germline. The CDR3 loop reads CASSSQGAKGDYGYTF. CDR3 DNA sequence: TGTGCCAGCAGCTCGCAAGGAGCGAAGGGGGACTATGGCTACACCTTC.

This chain connects TRBV6-1 to TRBJ1-5, with TRBD1 matching over 11 bases. This CDR3 spans 17 amino acids. V gave up 2 bases and J gave up 2 bases; unmatched junction bases: 5. The V gene's germline CDR1 is MNHNS and CDR2 SASEGT. The DNA of the CDR3 is TGTGCCAGCAGTGAATTAGGGGGACAGGGGGGCAATCAGCCCCAGCATTTT. Residues: CASSELGGQGGNQPQHF.

A few counts support this clone. In nucleotides, the CDR3 is TGTGCCAGTACAACAGAGTATGGCTACACCTTC. Protein product: CASTTEYGYTF. The chain employs TRBV19 and TRBJ1-2; unclear D gene. Germline V gene lookup returns CDR1 LNHDA and CDR2 SQIVND (reference sequence). The V end lost 7 bases, the J end lost 5 bases, and 8 bases lay between the germline ends. The CDR3 is 11 amino acids.

This clone was detected once. Compared with germline, one end of the junction differs, possibly owing to a read error. The chain recombines TRBV7-7 with TRBJ2-2; 11 nucleotides align to TRBD2. Germline V gives CDR1 SSHAT, CDR2 FNYEAQ (reference sequence). The CDR3 loop spans 17 amino acids. The CDR3 region has the DNA TGTGCTAGCAGCCCCACTAGCGGGGGAATGAACACCGGGGAGCTGTTTTTT. This sequence encodes CASSPTSGGMNTGELFF.

Written as DNA, the CDR3 is TGTGCCATCAGGGACAGGAGCAGGGCCTACGAGCAGTACTTC. As protein: CAIRDRSRAYEQYF. This chain uses TRBV10-3 with TRBJ2-7; the match to TRBD1 covers 7 bases. This CDR3 is 14 amino acids long. V dropped 6 bases and J dropped 2; count of bases not matched to a gene: 7. Germline V gene sequence: CDR1 ENHRY, CDR2 SYGVKD.

V is TRBV2 and J is TRBJ1-1, with D uncertain. Deletions cut 7 bases from V and 4 bases from J, with 13 bases between. This CDR3 comprises 13 residues. Germline V lookup: CDR1 SNHLY, CDR2 FYNNEI. CDR3 nucleotide sequence: TGTGCCAGCAAAGAGGGAGTAGTCACTGAAGCTTTCTTT. Protein product: CASKEGVVTEAFF.

The chain links TRBV29-1 to TRBJ2-5, with 11 bases aligning to TRBD1. Trimming took 4 bases from V and 5 from J; bases not matched to a gene: 6. The CDR3 consists of 14 residues. Germline V gene lookup returns CDR1 SQVTM and CDR2 ANQGSEA. The CDR3 spells CSVGRTGGRETQYF. The CDR3 nucleotides are TGCAGCGTTGGTAGGACAGGGGGCAGGGAGACCCAGTACTTC.

The V call is TRBV2, the J call TRBJ2-1, with 9 positions matching TRBD1. The germline gives CDR1 SNHLY, CDR2 FYNNEI. CDR3 size: 13 residues. V lost 7 bases and J lost 10; bases outside the gene matches: 8. CDR3 nucleotides: TGTGCCAGCACGTGGGGGACAGGGTTAGAGCAGTTCTTC. Its translation is CASTWGTGLEQFF.

This clone occurred once. The chain has TRBV5-4 and TRBJ1-4; 7 bases line up with TRBD1. V lost 3 bases and J lost 1; bases outside the gene matches: 3. The CDR3 totals 15 residues. Germline CDR1 is SGHNT and CDR2 is YYREEE (reference sequence). CDR3 nucleotides: TGTGCCAGCAGCTCGAGGACAGGAACTAATGAAAAACTGTTTTTT. Its protein product is CASSSRTGTNEKLFF.

V gene TRBV30 combines with J gene TRBJ2-2; no firm D call. Germline lookup yields CDR1 GTSNPN and CDR2 SVGIG (reference sequence). V lost 5 bases and J 2 bases, leaving 6 bases between the germline ends. The CDR3 spans 12 residues. The CDR3 DNA reads TGTGCCTGGGACATTAACACCGGGGAGCTGTTTTTT. Its protein product is CAWDINTGELFF.

The chain couples TRBV19 to TRBJ1-6, with TRBD1 identical over 7 bases. The V gene's germline CDR1 is LNHDA and CDR2 SQIVND (reference sequence). J lost 7 bases, V lost 7 bases, and 4 bases had no gene match. The CDR3 runs 13 residues. CDR3 amino acids: CASNRQGNSPLHF. DNA for the CDR3: TGTGCCAGTAACCGACAGGGCAATTCACCCCTCCACTTT.

A few counts support this clone. The rearrangement uses TRBV2 and TRBJ1-5; D is ambiguous. The germline gives CDR1 SNHLY, CDR2 FYNNEI. V lost 3 bases to trimming and J lost 6 bases, with 9 bases between them. The CDR3 runs 13 residues. The CDR3 nucleotides read TGTGCCAGCAGTGAGGAGGGCGGTCAGCCCCAGCATTTT. It codes for CASSEEGGQPQHF.

The genes are TRBV5-6 and TRBJ2-7, with TRBD2 matching 7 bases. The J segment lost 2 bases and the V segment lost 2 bases, leaving 4 bases of the junction unmatched. CDR3 size: 14 residues. Germline assignment: CDR1 SGHDT and CDR2 YYEEEE. CDR3 sequence (DNA): TGTGCCAGCAGCTTTTGGCTAGCGGCCTACGAGCAGTACTTC. Amino acid sequence: CASSFWLAAYEQYF.

The chain combines TRBV28 with TRBJ2-6; TRBD2 is a possible D gene (5 bases). The V and J ends lost 5 bases and 2 bases respectively, with 13 bases between them. This CDR3 spans 16 amino acids. Germline V gives CDR1 MDHEN, CDR2 SYDVKM. Written as DNA, the CDR3 is TGTGCCAGCAGTCTACGTGCCGGGGCTGGGGCCAACGTCCTGACTTTC. As protein: CASSLRAGAGANVLTF.

V usage is TRBV5-1 and J usage is TRBJ2-7, with D maybe TRBD2 (5 bases). The length of the CDR3 is 13 residues. V shed 7 bases and J shed 0 bases, with 11 bases lying between them. In germline, CDR1 is SGHRS, CDR2 YFSETQ. CDR3: CASGVGSSYEQYF. The CDR3 DNA reads TGCGCCAGCGGCGTAGGGAGCTCCTACGAGCAGTACTTC.

This clone was observed a single time. This chain connects TRBV30 to TRBJ2-5; TRBD1 matches 7 bases. The end of the DNA fits TRBJ2-7 better, so the J call may be wrong. The CDR3 has 13 residues. Germline CDR1 GTSNPN, CDR2 SVGIG (reference sequence). In nucleotides, the CDR3 is TGTGCCTGGAGTGCAAGACAGGGCAACGAGCAGTACTTC. It is translated as CAWSARQGNEQYF.

This chain connects TRBV7-2 to TRBJ1-2, with a tentative D call TRBD1 (6 bases). The V and J ends lost 0 bases and 0 bases respectively, with 11 bases between them. CDR1 and CDR2 (germline): SGHTA, FQGNSA. This CDR3 has 16 residues. The CDR3 nucleotides are TGTGCCAGCAGCTTAGCTGGGACACCCACTAACTATGGCTACACCTTC. It translates to CASSLAGTPTNYGYTF.

The chain combines TRBV5-1 with TRBJ1-1, with 8 bases that match TRBD1. CDR3 size: 17 residues. The ends lost 0 bases at V and 7 bases at J; junction bases unmatched: 14. The V gene's germline CDR1 is SGHRS and CDR2 YFSETQ. As DNA, the CDR3 is TGCGCCAGCAGCTTGGTAGGAGGGAGAACAACAGGGGGTGAAGCTTTCTTT. Translated, it gives CASSLVGGRTTGGEAFF.

V usage is TRBV10-3 and J usage is TRBJ1-3; weak D call: TRBD1 (6 bases). The CDR3 runs to 14 residues. Per germline, CDR1 ENHRY and CDR2 SYGVKD. Trimming stripped 6 bases from V and 0 bases from J, with 9 bases between. The CDR3 DNA follows: TGTGCCATCAGCCAGGGGAGCTCTGGAAACACCATATATTTT. It specifies CAISQGSSGNTIYF.

This chain uses TRBV9 with TRBJ1-3; D gene ambiguous. This CDR3 has 13 residues. V was pared by 2 bases and J by 4 bases, with 7 bases between. Germline-derived CDR1 and CDR2 are SGDLS and YYNGEE. The CDR3 DNA follows: TGTGCCAGCAGCGTTAGCGGAGGAAACACCATATATTTT. Protein product: CASSVSGGNTIYF.

This clone has more than one count but fewer than ten. The chain is built from TRBV19 and TRBJ2-7; weak D call: TRBD2 (6 bases). Trimming took off 3 bases at V and 1 base at J, with 16 bases between the two ends. There are 16 residues in the CDR3. Germline CDR1 reads LNHDA; CDR2 reads SQIVND (reference sequence). The CDR3 nucleotides read TGTGCCAGTAGTATTGTCTCCGGGGGAAGTTCCTACGAGCAGTACTTC. Residues: CASSIVSGGSSYEQYF.

The chain's CDR3 is CASSLGTGLYEQYF. In DNA, the CDR3 is TGTGCCAGTAGTCTCGGGACAGGGCTATACGAGCAGTACTTC. The V and J genes are TRBV19 and TRBJ2-7, with TRBD1 matching over 9 bases. Germline lookup yields CDR1 LNHDA and CDR2 SQIVND (reference sequence). V was pared by 5 bases and J by 4 bases, with 6 bases of the junction left unmatched. The CDR3 covers 14 residues.